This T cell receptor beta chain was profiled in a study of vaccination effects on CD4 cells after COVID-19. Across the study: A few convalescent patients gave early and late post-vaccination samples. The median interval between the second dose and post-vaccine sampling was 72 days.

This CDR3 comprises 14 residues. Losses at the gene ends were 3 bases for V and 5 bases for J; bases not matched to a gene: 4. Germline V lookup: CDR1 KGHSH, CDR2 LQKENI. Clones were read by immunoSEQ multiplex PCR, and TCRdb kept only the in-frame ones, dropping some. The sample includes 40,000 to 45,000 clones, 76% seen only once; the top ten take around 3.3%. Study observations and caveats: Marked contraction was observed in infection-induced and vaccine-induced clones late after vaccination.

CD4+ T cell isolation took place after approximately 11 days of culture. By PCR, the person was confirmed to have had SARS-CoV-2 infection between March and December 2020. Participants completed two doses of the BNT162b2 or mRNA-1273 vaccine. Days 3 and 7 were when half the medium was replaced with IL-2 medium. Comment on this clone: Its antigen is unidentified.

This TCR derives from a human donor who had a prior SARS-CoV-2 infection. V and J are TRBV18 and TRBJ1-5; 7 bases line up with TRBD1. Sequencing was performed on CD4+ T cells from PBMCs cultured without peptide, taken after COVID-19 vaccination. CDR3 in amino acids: CASSPTGPDQPQHF. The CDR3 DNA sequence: TGTGCCAGCTCACCGACAGGGCCCGATCAGCCCCAGCATTTT.